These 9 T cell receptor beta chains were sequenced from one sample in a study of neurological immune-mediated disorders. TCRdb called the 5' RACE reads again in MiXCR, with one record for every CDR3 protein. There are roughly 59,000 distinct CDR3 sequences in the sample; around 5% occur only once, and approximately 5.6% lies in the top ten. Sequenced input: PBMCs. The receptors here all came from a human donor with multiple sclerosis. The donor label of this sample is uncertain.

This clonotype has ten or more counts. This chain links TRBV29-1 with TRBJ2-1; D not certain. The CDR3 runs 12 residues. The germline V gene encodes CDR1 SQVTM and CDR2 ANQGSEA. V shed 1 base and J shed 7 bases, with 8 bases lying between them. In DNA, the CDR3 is TGCAGCGTTGAAGTAATCCCAAATGAGCAGTTCTTC. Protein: CSVEVIPNEQFF.

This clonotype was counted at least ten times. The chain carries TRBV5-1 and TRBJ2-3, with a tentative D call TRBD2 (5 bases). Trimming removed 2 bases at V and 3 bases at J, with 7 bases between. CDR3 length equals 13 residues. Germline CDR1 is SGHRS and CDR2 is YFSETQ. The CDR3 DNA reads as TGCGCCAGCAGCTTCACGGGAACAGATACGCAGTATTTT. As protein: CASSFTGTDTQYF.

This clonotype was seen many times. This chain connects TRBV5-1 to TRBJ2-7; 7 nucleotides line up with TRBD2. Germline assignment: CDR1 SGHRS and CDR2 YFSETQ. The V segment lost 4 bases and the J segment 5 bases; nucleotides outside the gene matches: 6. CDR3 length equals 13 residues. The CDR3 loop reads CASSLRGDNEQYF. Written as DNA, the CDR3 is TGCGCCAGCAGCCTTCGGGGGGATAACGAGCAGTACTTC.

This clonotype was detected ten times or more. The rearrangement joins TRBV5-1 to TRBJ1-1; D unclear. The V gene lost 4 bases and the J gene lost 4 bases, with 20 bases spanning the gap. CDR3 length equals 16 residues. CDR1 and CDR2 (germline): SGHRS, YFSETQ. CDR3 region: CASSEGSVKFSTEAFF. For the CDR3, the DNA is TGCGCCAGCAGCGAAGGATCCGTTAAATTTAGCACTGAAGCTTTCTTT.

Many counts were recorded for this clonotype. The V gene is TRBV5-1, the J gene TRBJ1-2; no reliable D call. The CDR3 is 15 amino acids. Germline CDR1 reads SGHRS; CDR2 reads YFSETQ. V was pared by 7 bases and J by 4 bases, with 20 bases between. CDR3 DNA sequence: TGCGCCAGCTACCCTACAGAATCCTCTGGCTATGGCTACACCTTC. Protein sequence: CASYPTESSGYGYTF.

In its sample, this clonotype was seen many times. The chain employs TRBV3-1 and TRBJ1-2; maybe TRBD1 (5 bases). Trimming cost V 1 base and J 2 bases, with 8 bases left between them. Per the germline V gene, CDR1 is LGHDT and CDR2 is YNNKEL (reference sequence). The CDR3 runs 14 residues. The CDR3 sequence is CASSQGPGNYGYTF. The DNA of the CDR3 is TGTGCCAGCAGCCAAGGACCAGGGAACTATGGCTACACCTTC.

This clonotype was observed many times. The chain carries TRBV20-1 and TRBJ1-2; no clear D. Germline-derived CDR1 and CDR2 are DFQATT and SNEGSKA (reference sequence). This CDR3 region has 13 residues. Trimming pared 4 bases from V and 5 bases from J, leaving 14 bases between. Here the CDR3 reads CSAIPGLEYGYTF. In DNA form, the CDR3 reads TGCAGTGCTATCCCCGGGCTTGAATATGGCTACACCTTC.

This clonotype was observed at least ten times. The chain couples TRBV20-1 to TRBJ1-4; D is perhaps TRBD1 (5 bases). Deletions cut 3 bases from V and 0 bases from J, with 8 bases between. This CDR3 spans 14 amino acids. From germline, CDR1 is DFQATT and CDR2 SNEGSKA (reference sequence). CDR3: CSASQGATNEKLFF. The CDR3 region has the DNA TGCAGTGCTAGCCAAGGGGCAACTAATGAAAAACTGTTTTTT.

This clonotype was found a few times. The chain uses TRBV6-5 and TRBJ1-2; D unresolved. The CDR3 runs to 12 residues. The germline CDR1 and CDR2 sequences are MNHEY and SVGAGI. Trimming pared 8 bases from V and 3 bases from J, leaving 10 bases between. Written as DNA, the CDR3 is TGTGCCAGCCGTAACGGAGACTATGGCTACACCTTC. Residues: CASRNGDYGYTF.